This T cell receptor (beta chain) is drawn from a study of neurological immune-mediated disorders. Study-wide points: Subjects shared no identical expanded-clone CDR3 amino acid sequences, suggesting private TCR-beta repertoires in all groups. While HTLV-1-associated myelopathy showed the greatest TCR clonal expansion, multiple sclerosis showed the least, falling below healthy controls.

The cDNA was synthesized by 5'RACE incorporating 10-nucleotide random UMIs. TCRdb analysed the 5' RACE reads with MiXCR anew, one entry per CDR3 protein. The repertoire holds 15,000 to 20,000 distinct CDR3 sequences, with around 28% as singletons. The table lists this clonotype with many counts. Its matching antigen is unknown. This CDR3 comprises 16 residues. The germline V gene has CDR1 SGHTA and CDR2 FQGTGA. V shed 2 bases, J shed 1 base, and the junction held 5 bases outside the gene matches. PBMCs stored at -80 C, 2 million in total, were the source of the unsorted libraries. The chain uses TRBV7-3 and TRBJ2-1; 7 bases fit TRBD2. The material sequenced was PBMCs. The receptor was derived from a man aged 50-59 years with HTLV-1-associated myelopathy (HAM/TSP). The CDR3 DNA follows: TGTGCCAGCAGCTTAGCCGGGAGGACGTCCTACAATGAGCAGTTCTTC. Its protein product is CASSLAGRTSYNEQFF.